Each of the 8 T cell receptor beta chains below was sequenced from the same sample in a study. TCRdb re-called the 5' RACE reads through MiXCR, storing one row per CDR3 protein. The sample records around 43,000 distinct CDR3 sequences, 15% to 20% being singletons. The sequenced sample was naive CD4+ T cells sorted from a lymph node. Subset described: naive CD4+ T cells, CD4+CD45RA+CD25-. Receptor source: a female donor with breast cancer.

Comment on this clonotype: One end of the junction is discordant with germline, which a read error may explain. The chain has TRBV12-3 or TRBV12-4 and TRBJ2-1; D is undetermined. This CDR3 has 12 amino acids. CDR3 protein: CACSPRENEQFF. Here the CDR3 DNA reads TGTGCCTGCAGTCCAAGGGAAAATGAGCAGTTCTTC.

This clonotype was observed many times. V gene TRBV7-2 combines with J gene TRBJ2-3; D not certain. The germline V and J ends were trimmed by 5 bases and 6 bases, with 12 bases remaining between them. Per germline, CDR1 SGHTA and CDR2 FQGNSA. CDR3 size: 13 residues. DNA for the CDR3: TGTGCCAGCAGCCACTCGGATAGGGATACGCAGTATTTT. The encoded protein is CASSHSDRDTQYF.

This chain joins TRBV18 and TRBJ1-2; no firm D call. With 5 bases removed from V and 3 bases from J, the gap between germline ends came to 13 bases. The CDR3 covers 14 residues. In germline, CDR1 is KGHSH, CDR2 LQKENI. The CDR3 region has the DNA TGTGCCAGCTCATCGATAGGCACCCACTATGGCTACACCTTC. This gives the protein CASSSIGTHYGYTF. The whole variable domain, filled in from reference TRBV18 and TRBJ1-2, reads NAGVMQNPRHLVRRRGQEARLRCSPMKGHSHVYWYRQLPEEGLKFMVYLQKENIIDESGMPKERFSAEFPKEGPSILRIQQVVRGDSAAYFCASSSIGTHYGYTFGSGTRLTVV.

The gene calls are TRBV5-1 and TRBJ2-2; D uncertain. The CDR3 loop spans 14 amino acids. V was shortened by 3 bases and J by 6 bases, with 12 bases between the two germline ends. Germline CDR1 reads SGHRS; CDR2 reads YFSETQ. The CDR3 loop reads CASSSALGAGELFF. The CDR3 nucleotides are TGCGCCAGCAGCTCGGCCCTTGGAGCCGGGGAGCTGTTTTTT.

This chain connects TRBV7-8 to TRBJ2-6; D is ambiguous. The V gene lost 2 bases and the J gene lost 2 bases, with 4 bases spanning the gap. The CDR3 spans 14 residues. Germline-derived CDR1 and CDR2 are SGHVS and FQNEAQ. The CDR3 nucleotides read TGTGCCAGCAGCTTATACGCTGGGGCCAACGTCCTGACTTTC. Translation: CASSLYAGANVLTF.

This clonotype came up a few times. This chain uses TRBV5-1 with TRBJ2-2; 11 bases match TRBD1. V shed 3 bases, J shed 4 bases, and the junction held 20 bases outside the gene matches. The germline V gene encodes CDR1 SGHRS and CDR2 YFSETQ. This CDR3 comprises 21 residues. CDR3: CASSSTAGTGGPTETTGELFF. The CDR3 DNA sequence: TGCGCCAGCAGCTCCACAGCCGGGACAGGGGGACCCACCGAGACCACCGGGGAGCTGTTTTTT.

This clonotype was seen many times. The CDR3 loop reads CSAPISQGAQGYTF. The CDR3 nucleotides read TGCAGTGCTCCAATAAGTCAGGGGGCGCAGGGCTACACCTTC. V is TRBV20-1 and J is TRBJ1-2; 8 bases are a match to TRBD1. From germline, CDR1 is DFQATT and CDR2 SNEGSKA (reference sequence). V trimming: 5 bases; J trimming: 8 bases; junction bases outside the gene matches: 13. The CDR3 is 14 residues long.

The table lists this clonotype with a few counts. The chain combines TRBV7-6 with TRBJ2-1; TRBD2 matches 11 bases. V was pared by 3 bases and J by 15 bases, with 13 bases of the junction left unmatched. In germline, CDR1 is SGHVS, CDR2 FNYEAQ. The CDR3 consists of 15 residues. The CDR3 DNA sequence: TGTGCCAGCAGCTTTACTAGCGGGAGTGGGAAAGTCCGGTTCTTC. Its protein product is CASSFTSGSGKVRFF.